The 2 T cell receptor beta chains in this list originate from one sample, sequenced in a study of T cells in localized non-small cell lung cancer. Assay used: immunoSEQ multiplex PCR; TCRdb lists only in-frame clones, some missing. The sample consists of about 26,000 clones, 88% of them appearing once. Sequences were derived from peripheral blood, sampled before any cancer treatment. The receptors stem from a female donor older than 55 with stage II squamous cell lung carcinoma.

A few counts support this clone. The chain couples TRBV29-1 to TRBJ1-6, with a weak D call TRBD1 (5 bases). V was trimmed by 7 bases and J by 9 bases, leaving 13 bases between them. The germline V gene encodes CDR1 SQVTM and CDR2 ANQGSEA. The length of the CDR3 is 12 residues. CDR3 nucleotides: TGCAGCGCCGGGGCTGAGGGTTCACCCCTCCACTTT. Amino acids: CSAGAEGSPLHF.

This clone is medium-sized by share. This sequence joins TRBV5-5 and TRBJ2-7, with D uncertain. The V end was cut by 1 base, the J end by 3 bases, with 8 bases between. Germline-derived CDR1 and CDR2 are SGHKS and YYEKEE (reference sequence). This CDR3 has 13 residues. The CDR3 loop is CASSLSWGYEQYF. The CDR3 DNA follows: TGTGCCAGCAGCTTGTCGTGGGGCTACGAGCAGTACTTC. Full variable domain (rest looked up from reference TRBV5-5 and TRBJ2-7): DAGVTQSPTHLIKTRGQQVTLRCSPISGHKSVSWYQQVLGQGPQFIFQYYEKEERGRGNFPDRFSARQFPNYSSELNVNALLLGDSALYLCASSLSWGYEQYFGPGTRLTVT.